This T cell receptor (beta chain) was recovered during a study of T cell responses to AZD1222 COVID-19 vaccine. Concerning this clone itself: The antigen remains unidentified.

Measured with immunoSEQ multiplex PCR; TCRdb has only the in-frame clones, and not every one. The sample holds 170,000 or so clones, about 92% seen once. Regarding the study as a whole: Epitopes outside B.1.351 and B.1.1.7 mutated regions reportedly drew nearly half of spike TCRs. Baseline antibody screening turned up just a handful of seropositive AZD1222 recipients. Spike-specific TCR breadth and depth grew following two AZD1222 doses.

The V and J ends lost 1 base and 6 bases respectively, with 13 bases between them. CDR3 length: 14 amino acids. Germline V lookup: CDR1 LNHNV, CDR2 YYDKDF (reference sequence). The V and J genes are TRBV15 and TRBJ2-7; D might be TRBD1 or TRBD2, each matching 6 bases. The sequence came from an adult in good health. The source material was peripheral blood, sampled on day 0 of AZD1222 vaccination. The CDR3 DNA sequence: TGTGCCACCAGCAGAGGAGGAGAGGGGGGCGAGCAGTACTTC. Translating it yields CATSRGGEGGEQYF.